A selection of T cell receptor beta chains follows, all from one sample in a study of post-analysis software for immune sequencing data. One entry per CDR3 protein, called by TCRdb with MiXCR from the PCR reads. Counted here are roughly 800,000 distinct CDR3 sequences, 25% to 30% occurring once; the ten biggest clones make up approximately 0.6%. The sequencing input was blood. The receptors originated from a girl aged 10-17 years with multiple sclerosis. Both conserved end residues are part of each CDR3. D genes are given only for firm matches. Size is stated for part of the rows, as once, few or many counts, or as a class when the clone is expanded.

d_gene | j_gene | len | v_gene | abundance | CDR3nt | CDR3aa
TRBD2 | TRBJ2-7 | 13 | TRBV6-5 | many | TGTGCCAGCAGTTATAGCGGGAGCTACGAGCAGTACTTC | CASSYSGSYEQYF
NA | TRBJ2-7 | 16 | TRBV20-1 | NA | TGCAGTGCTAGAGATTGGTTCGTGGGATCCCAAGAGGCCCAGTACTTC | CSARDWFVGSQEAQYF
NA | TRBJ2-1 | 15 | TRBV7-7 | few | TGTGCCAGCAGCTTAGCGGAGCGCTCCTACAATGAGCAGTTCTTC | CASSLAERSYNEQFF
NA | TRBJ2-5 | 15 | TRBV12-5 | many | TGTGCTAGTGGTTTGACCCAGGGGCGACAAGAGACCCAGTACTTC | CASGLTQGRQETQYF
TRBD2 | TRBJ2-5 | 16 | TRBV29-1 | few | TGCAGCGTTGAAATTCGGGCGGGAGGGCCGTGGGAGACCCAGTACTTC | CSVEIRAGGPWETQYF
TRBD2 | TRBJ2-5 | 16 | TRBV5-1 | NA | TGCGCCAGCAGCTTGGAACCTAGCGGGAGTTCGGAGACCCAGCACTTC | CASSLEPSGSSETQHF
NA | TRBJ2-1 | 13 | TRBV20-1 | few | TGCAGTGCATCGGGTCTAGCACACAATGAGCAGTTCTTC | CSASGLAHNEQFF
NA | TRBJ2-5 | 15 | TRBV10-3 | NA | TGTGCCATCAGTGAGACCAGGGGCAGGGACAATGAGCAGTACTTC | CAISETRGRDNEQYF
NA | TRBJ1-5 | 13 | TRBV27 | few | TGTGCCAGCGGGGTCCCAGCCGATCAGCCCCAGCATTTT | CASGVPADQPQHF
TRBD2 | TRBJ2-7 | 14 | TRBV5-1 | NA | TGCGCCAGCCTTCGGGGGGAGGGAGCCTACGAGCAGTACTTC | CASLRGEGAYEQYF
TRBD2 | TRBJ2-7 | 15 | TRBV7-2 | NA | TGTGTCAGCAGCCCGAGCGGGACTAGCCTCTACGAGCAGTACTTC | CVSSPSGTSLYEQYF
TRBD1 | TRBJ2-3 | 16 | TRBV28 | NA | TGTGCCAGCAGTCGCTCCGGGACAGGGGGCACAGATACGCAGTATTTT | CASSRSGTGGTDTQYF